The present T cell receptor (beta chain) was sequenced within a study of control samples from healthy donors and cancer patients. Produced via immunoSEQ multiplex PCR; TCRdb's table is partial and in-frame only. In the table there are some 210,000 clones, approximately 91% of which are singletons. This CDR3 is built from 12 residues. V gave up 2 bases and J gave up 4 bases, with 3 bases separating them. Germline CDR1 is SGHVS and CDR2 is FQNEAQ. This TCR derives from a young man in good health. The chain uses TRBV7-8 and TRBJ1-3; the D is unclear. The sample was blood. CDR3 bases: TGTGCCAGCAGCTTAACCGGAAACACCATATATTTT. This encodes CASSLTGNTIYF.